These 7 T cell receptor beta chains were all obtained from the same sample, sequenced in a study of CD8 T cells in Susac syndrome. Reverse transcription of roughly 0.45 to 1 ug RNA used random hexamers. TCRdb re-analysed the immunoSEQ multiplex PCR reads in MiXCR, keeping a single row per CDR3 protein. The table records approximately 210,000 distinct CDR3 sequences, less than 95% of them present only once. The sample taken for sequencing was CD4+ T cells from PBMCs. The receptors were gathered from a human donor with Susac syndrome.

The chain uses TRBV5-6 and TRBJ1-2, with 8 bases aligning to TRBD1. This CDR3 has 17 amino acids. Germline V gives CDR1 SGHDT, CDR2 YYEEEE. The V segment lost 4 bases and the J segment 0 bases; nucleotides outside the gene matches: 11. Here the CDR3 DNA reads TGTGCCAGCAGCCCCGGACAGGGACTCTATTCTAACTATGGCTACACCTTC. Translated, it gives CASSPGQGLYSNYGYTF.

V gene TRBV20-1 combines with J gene TRBJ2-2, with 7 positions matching TRBD1. The CDR3 runs to 14 residues. The germline V gene has CDR1 DFQATT and CDR2 SNEGSKA (reference sequence). The V segment lost 1 base and the J segment 3 bases; nucleotides outside the gene matches: 2. The CDR3 DNA follows: TGCAGTGCTAGAGGGCAGGGGGACACCGGGGAGCTGTTTTTT. Its translation: CSARGQGDTGELFF.

This clonotype was detected once. The chain couples TRBV20-1 to TRBJ1-2, with a weak D call TRBD1 (5 bases). This CDR3 comprises 12 residues. From germline, CDR1 is DFQATT and CDR2 SNEGSKA (reference sequence). The ends were cut back, 7 bases at V and 8 bases at J, with 17 bases in the middle. The CDR3 DNA sequence: TGCAGTGTGTTAGCGCAGGGAGGGGGCTACACCTTC. It encodes CSVLAQGGGYTF.

The chain joins TRBV15 to TRBJ2-1; D may correspond to TRBD1 or TRBD2 (5 bases each). Germline V CDR1 and CDR2: LNHNV, YYDKDF (reference sequence). The CDR3 is made up of 14 amino acids. The germline V and J ends were trimmed by 0 bases and 7 bases, with 10 bases remaining between them. Here the CDR3 DNA reads TGTGCCACCAGCAGAGATCCCGAGGGGAATGAGCAGTTCTTC. Protein product: CATSRDPEGNEQFF. The full variable domain, in which reference TRBV15 and TRBJ2-1 provide the parts outside the CDR3, is DAMVIQNPRYQVTQFGKPVTLSCSQTLNHNVMYWYQQKSSQAPKLLFHYYDKDFNNEADTPDNFQSRRPNTSFCFLDIRSPGLGDTAMYLCATSRDPEGNEQFFGPGTRLTVL.

V and J are TRBV5-4 and TRBJ2-1; a possible D gene is TRBD1 (6 bases). The CDR3 is made up of 13 amino acids. Germline CDR1 and CDR2: SGHNT and YYREEE (reference sequence). V shed 4 bases and J shed 4 bases, with 9 bases lying between them. CDR3: CASSEGTYNEQFF. The CDR3 DNA is TGTGCCAGCAGCGAGGGGACATACAATGAGCAGTTCTTC.

This chain joins TRBV7-3 and TRBJ1-2; TRBD1 agrees at 8 bases. In germline, CDR1 is SGHTA, CDR2 FQGTGA. V lost 2 bases to trimming and J lost 4 bases; unmatched junction nucleotides: 6. The CDR3 sequence is 15 residues long. CDR3 amino acids: CASSLGPTGGYGYTF. As DNA, the CDR3 is TGTGCCAGCAGCTTAGGGCCCACAGGGGGCTATGGCTACACCTTC.

The rearrangement links TRBV2 to TRBJ1-5; no clear D gene. The length of the CDR3 is 15 residues. Per the germline V gene, CDR1 is SNHLY and CDR2 is FYNNEI. The V end lost 8 bases, the J end lost 6 bases, and 20 bases lay between the germline ends. CDR3 sequence reads: CASQPSAALAQPQHF. The CDR3 nucleotides read TGTGCCAGCCAACCCTCTGCGGCTCTAGCTCAGCCCCAGCATTTT.